This is a list of T cell receptor beta chains from one sample in a study of Ad26.COV2.S vaccination and SARS-CoV-2 variants. Some clones are missing from TCRdb's copy, which holds only in-frame ones; the method was immunoSEQ multiplex PCR. The data hold approximately 460,000 clones, with 89% observed a single time. The sample here was peripheral blood, taken in a trial of Ad26.COV2.S vaccine versus placebo. The source is a person between 18 and 65 years old who received the Ad26.COV2.S COVID-19 vaccine or a placebo. CDR3s include the opening cysteine and the closing phenylalanine or tryptophan. D genes are given only for firm matches. Size is stated for part of the rows, as once, few or many counts, or as a class when the clone is expanded.

TRBV5-4,TRBD2,once,TRBJ2-7,CASGTSGGARRNEQYF,TGTGCCAGCGGGACTAGCGGGGGGGCGCGGAGGAACGAGCAGTACTTC
TRBV18,-,-,TRBJ1-4,CASSPLGARTNEKLFF,TGTGCCAGCTCCCCGTTGGGGGCTCGGACTAATGAAAAACTGTTTTTT
TRBV7-9,-,-,TRBJ1-1,CAGTHRAGGLNTEAFF,TGTGCCGGGACGCACAGGGCGGGGGGATTGAACACTGAAGCTTTCTTT
TRBV27,TRBD1,-,TRBJ2-3,CASSSATGASTDTQYF,TGTGCCAGCAGTTCGGCGACAGGGGCTAGCACAGATACGCAGTATTTT
TRBV12-3/TRBV12-4,-,-,TRBJ2-7,CASRGVPREQYF,TGTGCCAGCAGGGGTGTACCAAGGGAGCAGTACTTC
TRBV18,-,-,TRBJ2-2,CASSPVGTGELFF,TGTGCCAGCTCACCGGTGGGCACCGGGGAGCTGTTTTTT
TRBV13,-,once,TRBJ2-7,CASSFGSGVAYEQYF,-
TRBV19,-,-,TRBJ1-5,CASSIGLGGANQPQHF,TGTGCCAGTAGTATAGGGTTAGGGGGGGCCAATCAGCCCCAGCATTTT
TRBV12-3/TRBV12-4,-,-,TRBJ1-1,CASSAQWNTEAFF,TGTGCCAGCAGTGCCCAGTGGAACACTGAAGCTTTCTTT
TRBV18,TRBD1,-,TRBJ1-2,CASSPGRTGDYGYTF,TGTGCCAGCTCACCGGGTAGAACAGGGGACTATGGCTACACCTTC
TRBV4-1,-,-,TRBJ1-6,CASSIFFGINNSPLHF,TGCGCCAGCAGCATCTTCTTTGGGATAAATAATTCACCCCTCCACTTT
TRBV5-4,-,-,TRBJ2-7,CASSSDPGQYGSYEQYF,TGTGCCAGCAGCTCCGATCCAGGACAGTACGGGTCCTACGAGCAGTACTTC
TRBV14,-,-,TRBJ1-6,CASSQDKAKGGASPLHF,TGTGCCAGCAGCCAAGATAAGGCGAAAGGTGGGGCTTCACCCCTCCACTTT
TRBV30,TRBD2,-,TRBJ2-5,CAWKDGRAGTQYF,TGTGCCTGGAAGGACGGGAGGGCCGGGACCCAGTACTTC
TRBV7-2,-,-,TRBJ1-1,CASSRDRVNTEAFF,TGTGCCAGCAGCCGGGACCGAGTGAACACTGAAGCTTTCTTT
TRBV6-2/TRBV6-3,-,-,TRBJ2-7,CASSYSGGSDEQYF,TGTGCCAGCAGTTACTCTGGGGGATCAGACGAGCAGTACTTC
TRBV10-3,TRBD2,-,TRBJ2-1,CAISESLAGDNEQFF,TGTGCCATCAGTGAGTCGTTAGCGGGAGATAATGAGCAGTTCTTC
TRBV7-2,-,-,TRBJ2-3,CASSSRAPDTQYF,TGTGCCAGCAGCTCCAGGGCCCCAGATACGCAGTATTTT
TRBV19,-,-,TRBJ2-7,CASSASGLIYEQYF,TGTGCCAGTAGTGCCTCGGGACTCATCTACGAGCAGTACTTC
TRBV28,-,-,TRBJ1-6,CASSLREEGSSPLHF,TGTGCCAGCAGCCTCCGCGAGGAGGGGTCTTCACCCCTCCACTTT
TRBV29-1,-,-,TRBJ1-2,CSVGAATNYGYTF,TGCAGCGTTGGGGCAGCTACGAACTATGGCTACACCTTC
TRBV12-3/TRBV12-4,-,-,TRBJ1-1,CASSLEVNTEAFF,TGTGCCAGCAGTTTAGAAGTGAACACTGAAGCTTTCTTT
TRBV18,TRBD1,-,TRBJ1-2,CASSLGQGLRDGYTF,TGTGCCAGCTCACTCGGACAGGGCCTTCGAGATGGCTACACCTTC
TRBV29-1,TRBD2,-,TRBJ2-3,CSVVSGTSGAYTDTQYF,TGCAGCGTTGTATCGGGGACTAGCGGGGCCTACACAGATACGCAGTATTTT
TRBV24-1,TRBD1,-,TRBJ2-5,CATSDRTGLQETQYF,TGTGCCACCAGTGACCGGACAGGGCTCCAAGAGACCCAGTACTTC
TRBV9,TRBD2,-,TRBJ2-3,CASSARLAGGPNTQYF,TGTGCCAGCAGCGCCCGACTAGCGGGAGGACCAAATACGCAGTATTTT
TRBV2,-,-,TRBJ2-6,CASILGHSGANVLTF,TGTGCCAGCATTTTAGGCCACTCTGGGGCCAACGTCCTGACTTTC
TRBV5-1,-,-,TRBJ2-3,CASSLPGTLASTDTQYF,TGCGCCAGCAGCTTACCCGGGACTCTTGCTAGCACAGATACGCAGTATTTT
TRBV4-1,-,-,TRBJ2-2,CASSLRQSMNTGELFF,TGCGCCAGCAGCCTACGACAGAGTATGAACACCGGGGAGCTGTTTTTT
TRBV3-1/TRBV3-2,-,once,TRBJ1-2,CASSRFGGGSYGYTF,TGTGCCAGCAGCCGGTTCGGGGGCGGCTCCTATGGCTACACCTTC
TRBV19,TRBD2,-,TRBJ2-7,CASSRGGGAEEQYF,TGTGCCAGTAGTAGGGGCGGGGGGGCCGAAGAGCAGTACTTC
TRBV20-1,-,-,TRBJ2-7,CSATDGQEQYF,TGCAGTGCTACCGATGGCCAGGAGCAGTACTTC
TRBV5-6,-,-,TRBJ2-4,CASSYPTAGLNAKNIQYF,TGTGCCAGCAGCTATCCGACGGCGGGGCTTAATGCCAAAAACATTCAGTACTTC
TRBV10-3,TRBD2,-,TRBJ2-1,CAIRLIAGGNEQFF,TGTGCCATCAGACTCATAGCGGGGGGCAATGAGCAGTTCTTC
TRBV25-1,TRBD2,-,TRBJ2-5,CASTRGVLAGQETQYF,TGTGCCAGCACAAGAGGGGTCCTAGCGGGGCAAGAGACCCAGTACTTC
TRBV2,-,-,TRBJ1-4,CASKRGAATNEKLFF,TGTGCCAGCAAGCGGGGGGCTGCAACTAATGAAAAACTGTTTTTT
TRBV3-1/TRBV3-2,TRBD2,-,TRBJ2-1,CASRGSRPLAGGTNEQFF,TGTGCCAGCAGGGGATCTAGACCACTAGCGGGAGGGACCAATGAGCAGTTCTTC
TRBV7-9,-,-,TRBJ2-7,CASERAGLSNEQYF,TGTGCCAGCGAGAGGGCAGGGCTATCGAACGAGCAGTACTTC
TRBV19,-,-,TRBJ2-7,CASSMVSTTLSSYEQYF,TGTGCCAGTAGTATGGTTAGCACAACGCTAAGCTCCTACGAGCAGTACTTC
TRBV27,-,-,TRBJ1-4,CASARGGLEKLFF,TGTGCCAGCGCAAGGGGCGGACTTGAAAAACTGTTTTTT